This T cell receptor (beta chain) is from a study of CD8 T cells in ankylosing spondylitis. Each CDR3 protein is one row after TCRdb ran MiXCR on the 5' RACE reads. The top ten hold around 6.8% of the sample, which has roughly 250,000 distinct CDR3 sequences, 8% to 9.5% seen once. The CDR3 consists of 17 residues. V lost 1 base to trimming and J lost 4 bases; unmatched junction nucleotides: 8. The clonotype originates from a male donor with ankylosing spondylitis or in good health (not recorded which). The chain uses TRBV12-3 or TRBV12-4 and TRBJ1-5, with TRBD1 identical over 9 bases. The sample taken for sequencing was blood, either unsorted or a sorted T cell fraction (not recorded which). In DNA, the CDR3 is TGTGCCAGCAGTTTAGGGATGGGACAGGGAGGGAATCAGCCCCAGCATTTT. Translating it yields CASSLGMGQGGNQPQHF.